These T cell receptor beta chains were read from a single sample in a study of CD4 and CD8 cells across lung adenocarcinoma regions. TCRdb reanalysed the PCR reads using MiXCR and keeps one entry per CDR3 protein. The sample contains tens of thousands of distinct CDR3 sequences, 40% to 60% of which appear only once. Sequences were obtained from CD8+ T cells from the center of a lung tumor. These TCRs come from a male donor with lung adenocarcinoma. The CD4 and CD8 labels of this study may be unreliable. Each CDR3 is given with its conserved first and last residue. Fields, in order: J gene, V gene, clone size, D gene, CDR3 protein, CDR3 DNA. The D gene is left open where the match is weak. Clone size is given for some rows only: seen once, a few or many times, or a class if the clone is expanded.

>TRBJ2-7|TRBV4-1|many|NA
CASSQDAGPYEQYF
TGCGCCAGCAGCCAAGATGCAGGCCCCTACGAGCAGTACTTC
>TRBJ2-3|TRBV6-2/TRBV6-3|many|TRBD1
CASSYPTGSGTGPDTQYF
TGTGCCAGCAGTTACCCAACGGGATCCGGGACAGGGCCAGATACGCAGTATTTT
>TRBJ1-6|TRBV6-1|many|TRBD1
CASSDRGNSPLHF
TGTGCCAGCAGTGACAGGGGGAATTCACCCCTCCACTTT
>TRBJ2-1|TRBV27|NA|NA
CAGIHVWGNNAQFF
TGTGCCGGCATCCATGTTTGGGGAAACAATGCGCAGTTTTTC
>TRBJ2-3|TRBV6-1|many|NA
CASTGAGGFTDTQYF
TGTGCCAGCACGGGGGCAGGGGGGTTCACAGATACGCAGTATTTT
>TRBJ2-2|TRBV6-1|NA|TRBD1
CASSEGSGAGALNTGAQFF
TGTGCCAGCAGTGAAGGGTCTGGGGCAGGGGCCCTAAACACAGGGGCGCAGTTTTTT
>TRBJ2-3|TRBV10-3|NA|NA
CGVGELGRDPDTQYF
TGTGGCGTGGGTGAGTTGGGGCGCGACCCAGATACGCAGTACTTT
>TRBJ2-5|TRBV6-1|NA|NA
CACGEVAGRESDTQYF
TGTGCCTGCGGAGAGGTCGCGGGCCGGGAATCAGATACCCAGTACTTC
>TRBJ2-3|TRBV6-1|NA|TRBD1
CARRPGGSDPETQYF
TGTGCCAGGAGGCCAGGGGGCTCGGACCCAGAGACGCAGTATTTC
>TRBJ2-3|TRBV7-2|NA|NA
CASSLGAAPSDTQYF
TGTGCCAGCAGCTTAGGGGCTGCGCCTTCCGATACGCAGTATTTT
>TRBJ2-1|TRBV6-5|many|TRBD1
CASRSTGTGGSEQFF
TGTGCCAGCAGATCCACCGGGACAGGGGGCAGTGAGCAGTTCTTC
>TRBJ1-1|TRBV20-1|NA|NA
CSARDWTVNTEAFF
TGCAGTGCTAGAGATTGGACAGTGAACACTGAAGCTTTCTTT
>TRBJ2-3|TRBV27|many|TRBD1
CASSPYGAGGLTDTQYF
TGTGCCAGCAGCCCTTACGGCGCAGGGGGCCTAACAGATACGCAGTATTTT
>TRBJ2-5|TRBV6-5|few|NA
CASSYNRETQYF
TGTGCCAGCAGTTACAACAGGGAGACCCAGTACTTC
>TRBJ2-1|TRBV4-1|few|NA
CASRQGGGGSSYNEQFF
TGCGCCAGCAGGCAAGGAGGGGGCGGGAGCTCCTACAATGAGCAGTTCTTC
>TRBJ2-4|TRBV27|NA|NA
CASRERGGLDQEIQYF
TGTGCCAGCAGGGAACGCGGGGGCTTAGACCAAGAGATTCAGTACTTC
>TRBJ1-4|TRBV27|many|NA
CASSPLGTNEKLFF
TGTGCCAGCAGCCCCCTAGGGACTAATGAAAAACTGTTTTTT
>TRBJ2-1|TRBV6-5|many|NA
CASSYAGVEQFF
TGTGCCAGCAGTTACGCGGGTGTGGAGCAGTTCTTC
>TRBJ2-3|TRBV6-1|NA|NA
CASMGMGRTDTQYF
TGTGCCAGCATGGGGATGGGGCGCACAGACACGCAGTATTTC
>TRBJ2-3|TRBV4-1|NA|NA
CASSPRGTGRTDTQYF
TGCGCCAGCAGCCCCCGGGGGACGGGGCGCACAGATACGCAGTATTTT